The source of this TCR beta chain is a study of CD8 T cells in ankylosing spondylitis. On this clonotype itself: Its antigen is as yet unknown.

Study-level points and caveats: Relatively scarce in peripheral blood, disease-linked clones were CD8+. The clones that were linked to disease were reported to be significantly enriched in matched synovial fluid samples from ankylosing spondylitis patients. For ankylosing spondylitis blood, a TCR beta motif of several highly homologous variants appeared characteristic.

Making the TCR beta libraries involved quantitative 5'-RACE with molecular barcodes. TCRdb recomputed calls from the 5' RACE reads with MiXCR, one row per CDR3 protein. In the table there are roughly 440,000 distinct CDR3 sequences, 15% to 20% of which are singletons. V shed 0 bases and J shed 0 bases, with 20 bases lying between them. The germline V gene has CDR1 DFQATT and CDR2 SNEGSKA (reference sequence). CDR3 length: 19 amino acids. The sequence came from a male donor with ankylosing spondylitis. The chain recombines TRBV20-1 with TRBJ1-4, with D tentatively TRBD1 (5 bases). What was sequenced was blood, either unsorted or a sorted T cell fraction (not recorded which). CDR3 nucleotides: TGCAGTGCTAGAGATAATTGGGCGTTCGGGGGTACAACTAATGAAAAACTGTTTTTT. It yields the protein CSARDNWAFGGTTNEKLFF.